This T cell receptor beta chain is from a study of response to subunit inactivated influenza vaccine. Regarding the study as a whole: Each seasonal flu vaccination may recruit only limited new T cells, authors suggested.

The ends lost 3 bases at V and 1 base at J; junction bases unmatched: 7. CDR1 and CDR2 from the germline V gene are MNHEY and SVGAGI. CDR3 length: 16 amino acids. TCRdb called the RT-PCR reads again in MiXCR, with one record for every CDR3 protein. This repertoire shows 500,000 to 600,000 distinct CDR3 sequences, roughly 13% found once; its top ten account for approximately 14%. In this sample, this clonotype turned up many times. Its antigen is unknown. The sequences come from PBMCs from blood, collected more than 35 days after vaccination. The gene calls are TRBV6-5 and TRBJ2-3, with 7 bases that match TRBD2. The TCR sequence derives from a middle-aged man who received an inactivated influenza vaccine. The CDR3 is CASSYQTGGGTDTQYF. The CDR3 DNA reads as TGTGCCAGCAGTTATCAAACGGGGGGAGGCACAGATACGCAGTATTTT.